This TCR beta chain is drawn from a study of T cell responses to AZD1222 COVID-19 vaccine. Study as a whole: Second-dose timings of about 4 or about 12 weeks were pooled.

The study's findings and limits: Only 5 or 6 AZD1222 recipients tested seropositive at baseline. Donors were mostly white British, more females; clonal diversity possibly underestimated.

A note on this clone: The target antigen is unknown.

Data came from immunoSEQ multiplex PCR; TCRdb stores just in-frame clones and leaves some out. The sample holds some 110,000 clones, 88% seen once. CDR3 size: 19 residues. Germline assignment: CDR1 SGHNT and CDR2 YYREEE (reference sequence). Losses at the gene ends were 3 bases for V and 2 bases for J; bases not matched to a gene: 15. The clonotype was recovered from an adult in good health. The rearrangement uses TRBV5-4 and TRBJ2-2; 8 bases align to TRBD2. The input for sequencing was peripheral blood, taken on day 0 of AZD1222 vaccination. CDR3 in DNA: TGTGCCAGCAGCTGGGGCCCATCTGGGAGCGGGGGAAACACCGGGGAGCTGTTTTTT. Its translation: CASSWGPSGSGGNTGELFF.